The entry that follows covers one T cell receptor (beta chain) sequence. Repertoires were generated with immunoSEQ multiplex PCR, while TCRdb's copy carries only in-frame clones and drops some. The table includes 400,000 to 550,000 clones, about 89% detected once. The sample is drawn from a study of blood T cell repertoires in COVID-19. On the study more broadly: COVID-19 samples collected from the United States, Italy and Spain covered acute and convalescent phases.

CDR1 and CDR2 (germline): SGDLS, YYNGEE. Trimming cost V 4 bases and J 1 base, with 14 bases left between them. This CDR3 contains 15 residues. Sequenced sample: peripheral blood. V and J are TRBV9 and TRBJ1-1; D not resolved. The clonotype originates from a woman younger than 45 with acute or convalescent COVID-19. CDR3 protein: CASSPGSVGNTEAFF. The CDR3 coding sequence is TGTGCCAGCAGCCCCGGGTCGGTCGGGAACACTGAAGCTTTCTTT.